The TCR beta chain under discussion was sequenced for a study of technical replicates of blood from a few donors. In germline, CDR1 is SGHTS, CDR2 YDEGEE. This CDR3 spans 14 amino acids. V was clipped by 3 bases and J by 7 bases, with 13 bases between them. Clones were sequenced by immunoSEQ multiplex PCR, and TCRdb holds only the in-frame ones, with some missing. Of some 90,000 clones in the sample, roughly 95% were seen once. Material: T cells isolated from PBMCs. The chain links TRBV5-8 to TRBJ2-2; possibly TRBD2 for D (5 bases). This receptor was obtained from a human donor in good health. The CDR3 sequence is CASSYDRRIGELFF. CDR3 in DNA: TGTGCCAGCAGCTACGATAGGAGGATCGGGGAGCTGTTTTTT.